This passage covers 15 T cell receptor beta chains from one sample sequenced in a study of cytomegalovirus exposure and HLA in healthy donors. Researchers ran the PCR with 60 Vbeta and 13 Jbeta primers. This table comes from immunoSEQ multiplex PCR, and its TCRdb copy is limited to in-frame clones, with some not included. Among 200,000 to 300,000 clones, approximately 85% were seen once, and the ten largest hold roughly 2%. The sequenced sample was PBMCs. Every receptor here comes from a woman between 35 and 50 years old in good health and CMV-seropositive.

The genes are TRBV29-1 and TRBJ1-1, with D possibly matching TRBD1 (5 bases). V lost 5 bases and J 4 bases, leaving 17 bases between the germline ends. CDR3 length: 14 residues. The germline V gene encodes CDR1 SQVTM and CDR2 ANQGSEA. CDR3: CSVQGPSRVTEAFF. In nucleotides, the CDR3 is TGCAGCGTTCAGGGCCCCTCAAGGGTCACTGAAGCTTTCTTT.

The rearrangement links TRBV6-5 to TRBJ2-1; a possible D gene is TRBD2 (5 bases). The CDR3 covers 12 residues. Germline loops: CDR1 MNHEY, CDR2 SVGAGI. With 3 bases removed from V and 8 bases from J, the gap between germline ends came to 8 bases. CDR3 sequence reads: CASSYGGHEQFF. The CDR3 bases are TGTGCCAGCAGTTATGGCGGGCATGAGCAGTTCTTC.

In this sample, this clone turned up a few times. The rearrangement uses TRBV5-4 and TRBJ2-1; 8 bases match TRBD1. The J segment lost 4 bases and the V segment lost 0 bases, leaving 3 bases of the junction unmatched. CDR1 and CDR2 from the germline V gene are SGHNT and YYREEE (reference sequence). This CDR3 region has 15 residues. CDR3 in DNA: TGTGCCAGCAGCTTGGTAGGACAGGGTTACAATGAGCAGTTCTTC. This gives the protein CASSLVGQGYNEQFF. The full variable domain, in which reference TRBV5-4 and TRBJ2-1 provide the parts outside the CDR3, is ETGVTQSPTHLIKTRGQQVTLRCSSQSGHNTVSWYQQALGQGPQFIFQYYREEENGRGNFPPRFSGLQFPNYSSELNVNALELDDSALYLCASSLVGQGYNEQFFGPGTRLTVL.

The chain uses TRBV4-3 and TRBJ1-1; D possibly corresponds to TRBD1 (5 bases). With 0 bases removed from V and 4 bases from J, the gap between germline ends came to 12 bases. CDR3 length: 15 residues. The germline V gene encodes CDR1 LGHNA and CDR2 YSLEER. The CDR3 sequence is CASSQDRQGSTEAFF. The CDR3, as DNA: TGCGCCAGCAGCCAAGATCGTCAGGGAAGCACTGAAGCTTTCTTT.

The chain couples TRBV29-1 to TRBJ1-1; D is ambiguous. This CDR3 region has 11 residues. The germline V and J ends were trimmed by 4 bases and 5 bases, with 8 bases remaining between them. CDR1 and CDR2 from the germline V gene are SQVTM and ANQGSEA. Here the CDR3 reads CSVAPGTEAFF. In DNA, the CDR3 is TGCAGCGTTGCCCCGGGGACTGAAGCTTTCTTT.

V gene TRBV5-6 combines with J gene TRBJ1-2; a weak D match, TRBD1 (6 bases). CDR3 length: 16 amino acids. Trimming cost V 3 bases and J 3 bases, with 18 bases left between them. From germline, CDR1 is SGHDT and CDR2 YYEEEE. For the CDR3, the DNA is TGTGCCAGCAGCTACCTCGGGGCAGGGGAGCACTATGGCTACACCTTC. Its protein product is CASSYLGAGEHYGYTF.

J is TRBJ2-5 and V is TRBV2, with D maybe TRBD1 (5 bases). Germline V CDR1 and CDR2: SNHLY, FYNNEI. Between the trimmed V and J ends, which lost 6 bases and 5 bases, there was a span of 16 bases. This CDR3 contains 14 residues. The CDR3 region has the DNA TGTGCCAGCAGGCAGGGATTTAACGGGGAGACCCAGTACTTC. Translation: CASRQGFNGETQYF.

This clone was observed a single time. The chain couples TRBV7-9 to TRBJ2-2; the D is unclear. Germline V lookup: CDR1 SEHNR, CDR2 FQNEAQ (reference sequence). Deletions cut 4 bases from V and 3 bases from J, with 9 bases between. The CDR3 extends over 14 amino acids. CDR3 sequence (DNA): TGTGCCAGCAGCTCACAGATTTACACCGGGGAGCTGTTTTTT. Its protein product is CASSSQIYTGELFF.

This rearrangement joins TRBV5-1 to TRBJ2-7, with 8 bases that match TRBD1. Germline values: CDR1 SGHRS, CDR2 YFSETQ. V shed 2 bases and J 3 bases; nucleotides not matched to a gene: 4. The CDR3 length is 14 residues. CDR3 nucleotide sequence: TGCGCCAGCAGCTTAGGACAGGGACACTACGAGCAGTACTTC. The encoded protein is CASSLGQGHYEQYF.

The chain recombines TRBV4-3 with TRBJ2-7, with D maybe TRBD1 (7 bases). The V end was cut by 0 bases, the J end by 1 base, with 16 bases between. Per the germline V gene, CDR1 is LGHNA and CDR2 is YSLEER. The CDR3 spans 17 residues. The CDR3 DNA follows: TGCGCCAGCAGCCAAGAAAGTGGCCAGGGGGGATCCTACGAGCAGTACTTC. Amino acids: CASSQESGQGGSYEQYF.

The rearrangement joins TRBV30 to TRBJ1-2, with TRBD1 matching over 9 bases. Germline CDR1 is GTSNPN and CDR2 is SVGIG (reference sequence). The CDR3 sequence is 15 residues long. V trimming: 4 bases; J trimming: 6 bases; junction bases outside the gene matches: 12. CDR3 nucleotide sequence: TGTGCCTGGAATGTAGGGGACAGGGAGAGGGATGGCTACACCTTC. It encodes CAWNVGDRERDGYTF.

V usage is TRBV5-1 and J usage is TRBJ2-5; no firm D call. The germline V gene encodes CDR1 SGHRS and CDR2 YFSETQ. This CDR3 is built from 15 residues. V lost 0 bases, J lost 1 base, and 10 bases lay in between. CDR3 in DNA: TGCGCCAGCAGCTTGGGCGTGGCGGTCCAAGAGACCCAGTACTTC. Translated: CASSLGVAVQETQYF. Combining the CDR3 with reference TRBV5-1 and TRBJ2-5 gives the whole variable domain KAGVTQTPRYLIKTRGQQVTLSCSPISGHRSVSWYQQTPGQGLQFLFEYFSETQRNKGNFPGRFSGRQFSNSRSEMNVSTLELGDSALYLCASSLGVAVQETQYFGPGTRLLVL.

The CDR3 sequence: CASSIAAATGSLHF. In DNA form, the CDR3 reads TGTGCCAGTAGTATAGCCGCGGCAACGGGATCCCTCCACTTT. The chain links TRBV19 to TRBJ1-6; D ambiguous. Trimming shortened V by 1 base and J by 14 bases, and 15 bases separated the two germline ends. Germline values: CDR1 LNHDA, CDR2 SQIVND (reference sequence). The CDR3 has 14 amino acids.

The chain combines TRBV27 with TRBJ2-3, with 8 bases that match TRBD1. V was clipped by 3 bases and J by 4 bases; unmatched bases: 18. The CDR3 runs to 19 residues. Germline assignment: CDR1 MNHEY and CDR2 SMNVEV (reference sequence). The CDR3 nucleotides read TGTGCCAGCAGTTTTCTGGTAGCCGTACAGGGGGGTCGGGCAGATACGCAGTATTTT. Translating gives CASSFLVAVQGGRADTQYF.

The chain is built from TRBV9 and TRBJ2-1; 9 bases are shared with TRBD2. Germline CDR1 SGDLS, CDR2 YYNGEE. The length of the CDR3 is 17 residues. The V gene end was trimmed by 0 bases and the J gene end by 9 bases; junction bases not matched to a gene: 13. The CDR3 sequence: CASSVGLVGGRGGEQFF. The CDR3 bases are TGTGCCAGCAGCGTAGGTCTGGTTGGCGGGAGGGGAGGTGAGCAGTTCTTC.